The text below deals with one T cell receptor (beta chain). What it binds is unknown. These data are taken from a study of shared clonotypes between healthy human individuals. Study-wide context: CD4 naive and memory got three plates each, CD8 naive two, CD8 memory one. Study results and caveats: Clonotype sharing among donors, it was expected, would be affected by sequencing depth.

Clones were read by immunoSEQ multiplex PCR, and TCRdb kept only the in-frame ones, dropping some. The profile covers 2 million to 2.5 million clones, with approximately 95% appearing a single time and roughly 0.36% taken by the ten largest. Sequencing input: naive CD4+ T cells from PBMCs. The subset was: CD45RA+ positively selected. This TCR was recovered from a man between 18 and 29 years old in good health. Some clones in this sample may be carry-over from other donors' samples.

The CDR3 DNA reads TGTGCCAGCAGTCAATCCGGACAGGGGGACTATGGCTACACCTTC. Its translation: CASSQSGQGDYGYTF. The chain has TRBV28 and TRBJ1-2; 10 positions agree with TRBD1. The CDR3 loop spans 15 amino acids. Trimming at V came to 5 bases and at J to 3 bases, leaving 6 bases not matched to a gene. The V gene's germline CDR1 is MDHEN and CDR2 SYDVKM.